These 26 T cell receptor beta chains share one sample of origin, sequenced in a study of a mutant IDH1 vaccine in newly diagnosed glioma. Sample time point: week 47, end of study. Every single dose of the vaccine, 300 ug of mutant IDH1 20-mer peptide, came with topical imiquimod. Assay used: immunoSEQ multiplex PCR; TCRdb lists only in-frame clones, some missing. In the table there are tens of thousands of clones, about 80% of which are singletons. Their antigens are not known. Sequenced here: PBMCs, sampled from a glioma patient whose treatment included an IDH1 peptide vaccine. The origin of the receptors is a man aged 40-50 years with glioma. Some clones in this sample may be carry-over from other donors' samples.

The CDR3 nucleotides read TGCGCCAGCAGCTTGGCCGGAGGGGGTGAAAAACTGTTTTTT. Translation: CASSLAGGGEKLFF. The chain links TRBV5-1 to TRBJ1-4; D may be TRBD1 (6 bases). This CDR3 comprises 14 residues. Germline CDR1 SGHRS, CDR2 YFSETQ. Trimming took off 0 bases at V and 7 bases at J, with 10 bases between the two ends.

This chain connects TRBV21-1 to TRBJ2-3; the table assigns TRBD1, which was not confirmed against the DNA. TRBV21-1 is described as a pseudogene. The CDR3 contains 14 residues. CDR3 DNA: TGTGCCAGCAGCAATCCCAGATCGCCCAGGGCGCAGTATTTT. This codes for CASSNPRSPRAQYF.

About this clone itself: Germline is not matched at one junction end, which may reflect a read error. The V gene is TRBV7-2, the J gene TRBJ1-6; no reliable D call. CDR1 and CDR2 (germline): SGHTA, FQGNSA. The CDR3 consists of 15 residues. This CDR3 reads CASTLEGVSYSPLHF. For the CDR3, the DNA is TGTGCCAGCACCTTAGAGGGAGTAAGTTATTCACCCCTCCACTTT.

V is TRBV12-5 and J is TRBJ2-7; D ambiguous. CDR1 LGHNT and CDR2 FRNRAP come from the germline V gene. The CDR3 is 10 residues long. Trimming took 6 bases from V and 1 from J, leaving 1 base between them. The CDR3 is CASGSYEQYF. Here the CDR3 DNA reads TGTGCTAGTGGGTCCTACGAGCAGTACTTC.

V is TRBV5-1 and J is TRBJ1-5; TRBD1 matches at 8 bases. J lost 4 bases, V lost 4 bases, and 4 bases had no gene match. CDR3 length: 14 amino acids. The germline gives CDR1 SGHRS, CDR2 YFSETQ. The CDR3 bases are TGCGCCAGCAGCCCCACAGGGGGGAATCAGCCCCAGCATTTT. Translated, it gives CASSPTGGNQPQHF.

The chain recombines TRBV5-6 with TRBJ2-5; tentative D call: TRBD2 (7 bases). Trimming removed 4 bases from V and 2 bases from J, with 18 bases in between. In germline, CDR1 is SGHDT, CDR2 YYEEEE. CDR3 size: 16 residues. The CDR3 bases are TGTGCCAGCAGCGCTCTGGGGCGGGGGCCACAAGAGACCCAGTACTTC. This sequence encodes CASSALGRGPQETQYF.

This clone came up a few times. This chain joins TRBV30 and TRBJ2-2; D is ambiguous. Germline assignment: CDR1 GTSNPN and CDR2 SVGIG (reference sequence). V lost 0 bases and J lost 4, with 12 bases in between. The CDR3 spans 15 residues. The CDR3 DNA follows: TGTGCCTGGAGTGTAGGTCTGTCTGGCACCGGGGAGCTGTTTTTT. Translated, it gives CAWSVGLSGTGELFF.

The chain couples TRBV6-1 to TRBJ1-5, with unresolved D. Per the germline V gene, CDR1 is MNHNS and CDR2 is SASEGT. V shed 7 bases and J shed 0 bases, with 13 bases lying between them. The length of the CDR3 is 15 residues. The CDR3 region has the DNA TGTGCCAGCACCGTGGAACTGGATAGCAATCAGCCCCAGCATTTT. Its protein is CASTVELDSNQPQHF.

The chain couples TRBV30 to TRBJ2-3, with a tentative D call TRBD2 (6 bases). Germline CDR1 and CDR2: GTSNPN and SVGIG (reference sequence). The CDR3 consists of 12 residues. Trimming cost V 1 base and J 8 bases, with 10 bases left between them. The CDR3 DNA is TGTGCCTGGAGTGCCTGGGACTCTACGCAGTATTTT. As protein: CAWSAWDSTQYF.

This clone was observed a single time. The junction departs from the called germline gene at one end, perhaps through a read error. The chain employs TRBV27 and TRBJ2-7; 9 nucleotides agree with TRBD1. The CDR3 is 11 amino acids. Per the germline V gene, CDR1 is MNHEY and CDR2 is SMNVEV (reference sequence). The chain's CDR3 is CASSFLSDRGF. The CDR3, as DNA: TGTGCCAGCAGTTTTCTTTCGGACAGGGGCTTC.

The CDR3 DNA follows: TGTGCCAGTAGTTCTAGACAGGGTCAAAGGAACACTGAAGCTTTCTTT. Protein product: CASSSRQGQRNTEAFF. The chain has TRBV19 and TRBJ1-1, with 7 bases aligning to TRBD1. Trimming cost V 5 bases and J 1 base; bases outside gene matches: 10. The CDR3 length is 16 residues. Germline V gives CDR1 LNHDA, CDR2 SQIVND (reference sequence).

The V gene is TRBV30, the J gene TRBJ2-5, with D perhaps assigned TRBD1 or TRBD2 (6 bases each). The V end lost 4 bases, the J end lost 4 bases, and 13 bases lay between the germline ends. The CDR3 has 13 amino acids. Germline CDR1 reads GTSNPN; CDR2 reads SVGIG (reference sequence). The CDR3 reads CAWTREGGETQYF. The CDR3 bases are TGTGCCTGGACCCGAGAGGGGGGAGAGACCCAGTACTTC.

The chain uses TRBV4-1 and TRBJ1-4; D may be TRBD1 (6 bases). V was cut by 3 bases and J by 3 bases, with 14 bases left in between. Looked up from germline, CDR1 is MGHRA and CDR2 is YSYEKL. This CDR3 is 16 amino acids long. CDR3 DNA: TGCGCCAGCAGCCACCGAGGGGGGGACTCTAATGAAAAACTGTTTTTT. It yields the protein CASSHRGGDSNEKLFF.

In DNA form, the CDR3 reads TGTGCCAGCAGAGTGGTGGCAGGGGAAGGCTACACCTTC. The encoded protein is CASRVVAGEGYTF. The rearrangement joins TRBV2 to TRBJ1-2; D might be TRBD1 (6 bases). This CDR3 comprises 13 residues. Per the germline V gene, CDR1 is SNHLY and CDR2 is FYNNEI. V shed 6 bases and J shed 8 bases, with 16 bases lying between them.

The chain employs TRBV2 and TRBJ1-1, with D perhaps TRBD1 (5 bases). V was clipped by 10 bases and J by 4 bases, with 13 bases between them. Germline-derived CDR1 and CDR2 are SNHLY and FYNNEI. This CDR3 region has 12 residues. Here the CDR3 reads CANLPRGTEAFF. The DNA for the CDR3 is TGTGCCAACCTCCCTAGGGGCACTGAAGCTTTCTTT.

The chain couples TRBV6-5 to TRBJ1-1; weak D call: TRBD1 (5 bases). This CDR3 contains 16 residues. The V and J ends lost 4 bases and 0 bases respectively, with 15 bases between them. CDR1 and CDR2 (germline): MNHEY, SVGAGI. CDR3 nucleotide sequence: TGTGCCAGCAGTTCCCACGTGGGACGGTTGAACACTGAAGCTTTCTTT. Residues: CASSSHVGRLNTEAFF.

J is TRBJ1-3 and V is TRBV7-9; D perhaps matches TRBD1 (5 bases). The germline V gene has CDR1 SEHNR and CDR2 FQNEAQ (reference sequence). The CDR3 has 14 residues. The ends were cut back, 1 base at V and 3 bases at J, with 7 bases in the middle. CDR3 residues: CASSLGTSGNTIYF. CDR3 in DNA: TGTGCCAGCAGCTTAGGGACAAGTGGAAACACCATATATTTT. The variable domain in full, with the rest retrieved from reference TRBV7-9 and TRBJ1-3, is DTGVSQNPRHKITKRGQNVTFRCDPISEHNRLYWYRQTLGQGPEFLTYFQNEAQLEKSRLLSDRFSAERPKGSFSTLEIQRTEQGDSAMYLCASSLGTSGNTIYFGEGSWLTVV.

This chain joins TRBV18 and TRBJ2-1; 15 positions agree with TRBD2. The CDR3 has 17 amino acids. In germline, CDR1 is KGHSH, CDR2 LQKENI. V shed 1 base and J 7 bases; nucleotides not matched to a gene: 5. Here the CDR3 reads CASSPRGLAGGPNEQFF. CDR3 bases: TGTGCCAGCTCACCACGCGGACTAGCGGGGGGGCCTAATGAGCAGTTCTTC.

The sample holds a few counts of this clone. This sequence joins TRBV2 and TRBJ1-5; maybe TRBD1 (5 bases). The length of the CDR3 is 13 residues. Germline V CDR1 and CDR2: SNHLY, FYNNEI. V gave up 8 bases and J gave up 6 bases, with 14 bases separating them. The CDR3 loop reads CASAGRSGQPQHF. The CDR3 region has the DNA TGTGCCAGCGCGGGACGGAGCGGTCAGCCCCAGCATTTT. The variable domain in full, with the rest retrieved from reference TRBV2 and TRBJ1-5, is EPEVTQTPSHQVTQMGQEVILRCVPISNHLYFYWYRQILGQKVEFLVSFYNNEISEKSEIFDDQFSVERPDGSNFTLKIRSTKLEDSAMYFCASAGRSGQPQHFGDGTRLSIL.

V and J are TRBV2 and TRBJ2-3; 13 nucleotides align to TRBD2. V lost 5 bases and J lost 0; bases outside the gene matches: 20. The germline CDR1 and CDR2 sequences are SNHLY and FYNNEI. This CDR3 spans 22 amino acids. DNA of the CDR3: TGTGCCAGCAGTAAACCCGCTGTAGGACTAGCGGGGGCCCGTGCTAGCACAGATACGCAGTATTTT. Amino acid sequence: CASSKPAVGLAGARASTDTQYF.

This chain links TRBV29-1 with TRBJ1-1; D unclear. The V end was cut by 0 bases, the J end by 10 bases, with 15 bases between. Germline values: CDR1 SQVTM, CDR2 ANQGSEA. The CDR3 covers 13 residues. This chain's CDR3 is CSVEDLTSRVAFF. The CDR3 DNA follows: TGCAGCGTTGAAGATTTGACATCAAGGGTAGCTTTCTTT.

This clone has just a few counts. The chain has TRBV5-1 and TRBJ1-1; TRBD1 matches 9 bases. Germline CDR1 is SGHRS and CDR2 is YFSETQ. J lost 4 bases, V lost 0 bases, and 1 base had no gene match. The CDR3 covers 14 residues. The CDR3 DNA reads TGCGCCAGCAGCTTGGGGGGACAGGGCACTGAAGCTTTCTTT. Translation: CASSLGGQGTEAFF.

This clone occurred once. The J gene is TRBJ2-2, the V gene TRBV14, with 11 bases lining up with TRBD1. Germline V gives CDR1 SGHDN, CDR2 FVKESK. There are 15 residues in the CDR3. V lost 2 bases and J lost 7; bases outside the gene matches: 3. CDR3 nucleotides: TGTGCCAGCAGCCAAAGGACAGGGGGCGGCGGGGAGCTGTTTTTT. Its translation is CASSQRTGGGGELFF. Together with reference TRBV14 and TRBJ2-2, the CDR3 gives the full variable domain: EAGVTQFPSHSVIEKGQTVTLRCDPISGHDNLYWYRRVMGKEIKFLLHFVKESKQDESGMPNNRFLAERTGGTYSTLKVQPAELEDSGVYFCASSQRTGGGGELFFGEGSRLTVL.

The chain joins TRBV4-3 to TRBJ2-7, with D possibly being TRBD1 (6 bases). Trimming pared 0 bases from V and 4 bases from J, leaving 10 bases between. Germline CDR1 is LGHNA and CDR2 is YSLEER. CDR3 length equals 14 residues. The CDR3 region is CASSQDRGLYEQYF. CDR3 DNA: TGCGCCAGCAGCCAAGACAGGGGTTTGTACGAGCAGTACTTC.

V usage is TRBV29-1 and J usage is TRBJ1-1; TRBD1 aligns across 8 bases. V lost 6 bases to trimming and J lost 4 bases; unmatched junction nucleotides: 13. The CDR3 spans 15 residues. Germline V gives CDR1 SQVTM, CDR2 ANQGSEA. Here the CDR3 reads CSVRVGGTGGTEAFF. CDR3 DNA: TGCAGCGTAAGGGTGGGTGGGACAGGAGGCACTGAAGCTTTCTTT. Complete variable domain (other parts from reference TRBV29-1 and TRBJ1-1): SAVISQKPSRDICQRGTSLTIQCQVDSQVTMMFWYRQQPGQSLTLIATANQGSEATYESGFVIDKFPISRPNLTFSTLTVSNMSPEDSSIYLCSVRVGGTGGTEAFFGQGTRLTVV.

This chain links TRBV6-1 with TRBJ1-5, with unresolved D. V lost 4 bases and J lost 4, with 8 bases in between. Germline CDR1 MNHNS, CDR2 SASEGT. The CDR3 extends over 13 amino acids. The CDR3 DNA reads TGTGCCAGCAGTGGTAGTGGGAATCAGCCCCAGCATTTT. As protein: CASSGSGNQPQHF.